This entry lists 18 T cell receptor beta chains sequenced from one sample in a study of cytomegalovirus exposure and HLA in healthy donors. The PCR was carried out with 60 Vbeta primers and 13 Jbeta primers. Profiled with immunoSEQ multiplex PCR; TCRdb holds only in-frame clones, not every one. This table has 55,000 to 80,000 clones, over 75% appearing once. The specimen was PBMCs. The receptors here all came from a female donor in good health and CMV-seronegative.

The rearrangement links TRBV21-1 to TRBJ2-2; the table assigns TRBD1, which was not confirmed against the DNA. TRBV21-1 is a listed pseudogene. The CDR3 loop spans 17 amino acids. The CDR3 sequence: CASSRSGQVGDTGELFF. The CDR3, as DNA: TGTGCCAGCAGCAGGTCGGGACAGGTCGGGGACACCGGGGAGCTGTTTTTT.

The V call is TRBV30, the J call TRBJ2-3, with 10 bases aligning to TRBD1. Trimming at V came to 5 bases and at J to 1 base, leaving 3 bases not matched to a gene. The CDR3 has 14 amino acids. Germline V gives CDR1 GTSNPN, CDR2 SVGIG (reference sequence). In nucleotides, the CDR3 is TGTGCCTGGGACAGGGGGCTCCGCACAGATACGCAGTATTTT. It is translated as CAWDRGLRTDTQYF.

CDR3 in DNA: TGCAGCGCGACGGAGTCCTACGAGCAGTACTTC. This gives the protein CSATESYEQYF. This chain links TRBV29-1 with TRBJ2-7; D is ambiguous. Germline V CDR1 and CDR2: SQVTM, ANQGSEA. V lost 7 bases and J 1 base, leaving 8 bases between the germline ends. The CDR3 has 11 residues.

The chain joins TRBV7-8 to TRBJ2-7; no clear D gene. Trimming removed 7 bases at V and 2 bases at J, with 18 bases between. The germline gives CDR1 SGHVS, CDR2 FQNEAQ. This CDR3 region has 15 residues. Here the CDR3 DNA reads TGTGCCAGCACCCTGACGTCAGTAACTACCTACGAGCAGTACTTC. The encoded protein is CASTLTSVTTYEQYF.

This clone is a singleton in its sample. The chain couples TRBV2 to TRBJ2-7, with 12 bases identical to TRBD2. Germline CDR1 and CDR2: SNHLY and FYNNEI. CDR3 length: 12 residues. The V gene end was trimmed by 6 bases and the J gene end by 6 bases; junction bases not matched to a gene: 0. CDR3 protein: CASRLAGGEQYF. CDR3 bases: TGTGCCAGCAGACTAGCGGGGGGCGAGCAGTACTTC.

V gene TRBV7-2 combines with J gene TRBJ2-7, with 7 bases fitting TRBD2. Germline values: CDR1 SGHTA, CDR2 FQGNSA. Germline trimming cut 5 bases from V and 0 bases from J; bases unmatched to any gene: 4. The length of the CDR3 is 14 residues. The CDR3 region is CASSTSGISYEQYF. DNA for the CDR3: TGTGCCAGCAGCACCAGCGGGATCTCCTACGAGCAGTACTTC.

The chain recombines TRBV7-3 with TRBJ1-4; tentatively, D is TRBD1 (6 bases). This CDR3 has 15 residues. In germline, CDR1 is SGHTA, CDR2 FQGTGA. The V gene lost 0 bases and the J gene lost 6 bases, with 11 bases spanning the gap. The CDR3 DNA reads as TGTGCCAGCAGCTTAACACAGGGAAGGGATGAAAAACTGTTTTTT. Amino acids: CASSLTQGRDEKLFF.

This chain connects TRBV29-1 to TRBJ2-1; 7 bases fit TRBD1. The V and J ends lost 8 bases and 3 bases, in that order; junction bases with no gene match: 13. From germline, CDR1 is SQVTM and CDR2 ANQGSEA. The length of the CDR3 is 15 residues. The CDR3 protein is CSPPPDRRHYNEQFF. DNA for the CDR3: TGCAGCCCTCCACCGGACAGGAGACACTACAATGAGCAGTTCTTC.

This clone was observed once. V usage is TRBV10-2 and J usage is TRBJ2-5; 11 positions agree with TRBD2. The CDR3 is made up of 16 amino acids. Trimming removed 7 bases from V and 5 bases from J; junction bases left unmatched: 12. Germline V gives CDR1 WSHSY, CDR2 SAAADI. The CDR3 loop reads CASTSWLAGGVETQYF. The DNA for the CDR3 is TGCGCCAGCACCTCCTGGCTAGCGGGGGGTGTGGAGACCCAGTACTTC.

This chain uses TRBV29-1 with TRBJ2-1; 8 nucleotides align to TRBD2. This CDR3 is 14 amino acids long. The trim removed 7 bases at V and 9 bases at J, leaving 14 bases unmatched. Germline CDR1 is SQVTM and CDR2 is ANQGSEA. The CDR3 DNA reads TGCAGCGGTACCGGGACTAGTTCTTTTGGTGAGCAGTTCTTC. Residues: CSGTGTSSFGEQFF.

This clone occurred once. J is TRBJ2-5 and V is TRBV27; no reliable D call. Germline-derived CDR1 and CDR2 are MNHEY and SMNVEV (reference sequence). This CDR3 contains 15 residues. The V end lost 5 bases, the J end lost 1 base, and 14 bases lay between the germline ends. The CDR3 reads CASSPFIEAQETQYF. The CDR3 DNA follows: TGTGCCAGCAGTCCCTTTATAGAAGCCCAAGAGACCCAGTACTTC.

The CDR3 region has the DNA TGTGCCAGCAGTTCCGGACATTCCTTGGGCGAAAAACTGTTTTTT. Its translation is CASSSGHSLGEKLFF. This chain uses TRBV28 with TRBJ1-4; a weak D match, TRBD1 (5 bases). CDR3 length: 15 residues. The germline V and J ends were trimmed by 4 bases and 8 bases, with 17 bases remaining between them. The germline gives CDR1 MDHEN, CDR2 SYDVKM.

This clone was counted between two and nine times. This rearrangement joins TRBV2 to TRBJ2-4, with D unresolved. CDR1 is SNHLY, CDR2 FYNNEI, per germline. The CDR3 has 12 amino acids. V lost 7 bases to trimming and J lost 0 bases, with 4 bases between them. The CDR3 sequence: CASTGAKNIQYF. CDR3 bases: TGTGCCAGCACCGGAGCCAAAAACATTCAGTACTTC.

About this clone: Germline and junction disagree at one end, which may indicate a read error. This rearrangement joins TRBV6-1 to TRBJ1-5; no firm D call. Germline loops: CDR1 MNHNS, CDR2 SASEGT. The length of the CDR3 is 13 residues. DNA for the CDR3: TGTGCCAGCAACGAACAGATCAATCAGTCCCAGCATTTT. This codes for CASNEQINQSQHF.

The chain recombines TRBV28 with TRBJ1-1; TRBD1 agrees at 10 bases. The junction had 4 bases not matched to a gene; V was cut back by 5 bases and J by 1 base. The CDR3 runs to 15 residues. CDR1 is MDHEN and CDR2 is SYDVKM in the germline V gene. The CDR3 bases are TGTGCCAGCAGTCCCGGGACAGGGGCGAACACTGAAGCTTTCTTT. This sequence encodes CASSPGTGANTEAFF.

CDR3 coding DNA: TGTGCCAGCAGTGAACTAGAAGATACGCAGTATTTT. Translation: CASSELEDTQYF. The chain employs TRBV2 and TRBJ2-3, with D uncertain. This CDR3 is 12 amino acids long. V gave up 2 bases and J gave up 5 bases, with 5 bases separating them. In germline, CDR1 is SNHLY, CDR2 FYNNEI.

The chain carries TRBV27 and TRBJ1-1, with 9 nucleotides matching TRBD1. Germline lookup yields CDR1 MNHEY and CDR2 SMNVEV (reference sequence). V was clipped by 5 bases and J by 1 base; unmatched bases: 11. The CDR3 is 17 residues long. CDR3 DNA: TGTGCCAGCAGTGTCCCAAGCGACAGGGGGGGGAACACTGAAGCTTTCTTT. Its translation: CASSVPSDRGGNTEAFF.

The rearrangement joins TRBV29-1 to TRBJ1-1, with TRBD1 matching over 7 bases. In germline, CDR1 is SQVTM, CDR2 ANQGSEA. V was clipped by 4 bases and J by 10 bases; unmatched bases: 12. The CDR3 runs 13 residues. In DNA, the CDR3 is TGCAGCGTTGGGAACCGACAGGGAACTTCAGCTTTCTTT. Protein product: CSVGNRQGTSAFF.